Only a few counts were recorded for the clone carrying this T cell receptor beta chain. Antigen: not known. The data belong to a study of T cell repertoires in cytomegalovirus infection. The overall study: Public TCR beta signatures indicated both CMV infection and matching HLA type. Study-wide results and limits: HLA-C-restricted CMV-specific TCR beta clonotypes prevailed in the ex vivo response.

The germline gives CDR1 MDHEN, CDR2 SYDVKM. The CDR3 is 16 residues long. J lost 3 bases, V lost 5 bases, and 7 bases had no gene match. Each CDR3 protein gets one entry after TCRdb re-called the reads with MiXCR. The sample contains 200,000 to 300,000 distinct CDR3 sequences, more than 9% of which appear only once. The specimen sequenced was PBMCs. The origin of this receptor is a human donor in good health (CMV status not recorded). Some clones in this sample may be carry-over from other donors' samples. The J gene is TRBJ2-2, the V gene TRBV28, with 9 positions matching TRBD2. CDR3 sequence (DNA): TGTGCCAGCAGTCCGCCCGGCGGGAGGGACACCGGGGAGCTGTTTTTT. Its translation: CASSPPGGRDTGELFF.